The 25 T cell receptor beta chains below were found in one sample sequenced in a study of CD8 T cells in ankylosing spondylitis. Using its own MiXCR run on the 5' RACE reads, TCRdb lists one record per CDR3 protein. This repertoire shows some 220,000 distinct CDR3 sequences, 8% to 9% found once; its top ten account for around 5.1%. Sequencing was performed on blood, either unsorted or a sorted T cell fraction (not recorded which). These receptors were taken from a female donor with ankylosing spondylitis or in good health (not recorded which).

At least ten counts were recorded for this clonotype. The V and J genes are TRBV20-1 and TRBJ2-1; no clear D. CDR1 and CDR2 from the germline V gene are DFQATT and SNEGSKA (reference sequence). The ends were cut back, 6 bases at V and 7 bases at J, with 10 bases in the middle. The CDR3 is made up of 11 amino acids. The CDR3 region has the DNA TGCAGTGCCGCATTACAGAATGAGCAGTTCTTC. Its translation is CSAALQNEQFF.

This clonotype was recorded many times. J is TRBJ2-1 and V is TRBV12-3 or TRBV12-4; 15 bases match TRBD2. The CDR3 loop spans 15 amino acids. The V gene end was trimmed by 6 bases and the J gene end by 9 bases; junction bases not matched to a gene: 6. The DNA of the CDR3 is TGTGCCAGCAGCCCTGGACTAGCGGGAGGGCGTGAGCAGTTCTTC. It specifies CASSPGLAGGREQFF.

This clonotype was counted ten times or more. The chain has TRBV3-1 and TRBJ2-7; D is perhaps TRBD2 (6 bases). Germline V lookup: CDR1 LGHDT, CDR2 YNNKEL (reference sequence). The germline V and J ends were trimmed by 1 base and 5 bases, with 15 bases remaining between them. CDR3 length: 15 residues. The CDR3 DNA reads as TGTGCCAGCAGCCAAGGTCCGGGTAGGAGGGACGAGCAGTACTTC. The encoded protein is CASSQGPGRRDEQYF.

There are many counts of this clonotype. The V gene is TRBV20-1, the J gene TRBJ2-1, with 10 bases fitting TRBD2. This CDR3 region has 19 residues. Germline lookup yields CDR1 DFQATT and CDR2 SNEGSKA (reference sequence). After removal of 3 bases from V and 0 bases from J, the junction contained 14 bases not matched to a gene. The CDR3 DNA follows: TGCAGTGCTAGGGCCCCCAGCGGGAGGGCCCCTCGCTCCTACAATGAGCAGTTCTTC. This sequence encodes CSARAPSGRAPRSYNEQFF.

This clonotype was observed at least ten times. The chain links TRBV29-1 to TRBJ1-1; D may be TRBD1 (6 bases). The CDR3 length is 13 residues. Deletions cut 4 bases from V and 3 bases from J, with 12 bases between. Per germline, CDR1 SQVTM and CDR2 ANQGSEA. The chain's CDR3 is CSVVGQTYTEAFF. CDR3 in DNA: TGCAGCGTTGTCGGACAGACATACACTGAAGCTTTCTTT.

The table lists this clonotype with many counts. Here the CDR3 reads CAIKGGPTTEAFF. DNA for the CDR3: TGTGCCATCAAAGGGGGGCCGACCACTGAAGCTTTCTTT. V gene TRBV10-3 combines with J gene TRBJ1-1, with D possibly matching TRBD1 (6 bases). The ends were cut back, 7 bases at V and 4 bases at J, with 13 bases in the middle. Germline V gene sequence: CDR1 ENHRY, CDR2 SYGVKD. This CDR3 region has 13 residues.

This clonotype was counted ten times or more. The chain links TRBV4-3 to TRBJ2-1; 14 bases align to TRBD2. Germline-derived CDR1 and CDR2 are LGHNA and YSLEER. The CDR3 has 16 residues. Unmatched junction bases numbered 2, after V lost 1 base and J lost 6 bases. The CDR3, as DNA: TGCGCCAGCAGCCAAGGGACTAGCGGGAGGCCCAATGAGCAGTTCTTC. Translating gives CASSQGTSGRPNEQFF.

This clonotype was picked up many times. The chain carries TRBV6-4 and TRBJ2-1; 11 positions match TRBD2. The germline CDR1 and CDR2 sequences are MRHNA and SNTAGT. Trimming at V came to 5 bases and at J to 9 bases, leaving 21 bases not matched to a gene. This CDR3 has 19 amino acids. CDR3 sequence (DNA): TGTGCCAGCAGTCACAGGCAGCCTAGGACTAGCGGGCCTACGGGTGAGCAGTTCTTC. Encoded protein: CASSHRQPRTSGPTGEQFF.

This clonotype has a count of ten or more. J is TRBJ2-7 and V is TRBV7-6, with D possibly being TRBD1 (6 bases). Germline V gives CDR1 SGHVS, CDR2 FNYEAQ. Trimming cost V 3 bases and J 0 bases, with 9 bases left between them. The CDR3 extends over 14 amino acids. DNA for the CDR3: TGTGCCAGCAGCTTGACAGGCTACTCCTACGAGCAGTACTTC. Residues: CASSLTGYSYEQYF.

The table lists this clonotype with a few counts. V is TRBV28 and J is TRBJ1-5, with TRBD1 matching over 10 bases. J gave up 0 bases and V 4 bases, and 0 bases lay outside the gene matches. The CDR3 length is 15 residues. Germline V gene lookup returns CDR1 MDHEN and CDR2 SYDVKM. The CDR3 nucleotides read TGTGCCAGCAGTTGGACAGGGGGTAGCAATCAGCCCCAGCATTTT. Translating it yields CASSWTGGSNQPQHF. Full variable domain (missing parts from reference TRBV28 and TRBJ1-5): DVKVTQSSRYLVKRTGEKVFLECVQDMDHENMFWYRQDPGLGLRLIYFSYDVKMKEKGDIPEGYSVSREKKERFSLILESASTNQTSMYLCASSWTGGSNQPQHFGDGTRLSIL.

This chain joins TRBV7-9 and TRBJ2-5; possibly TRBD1 or TRBD2 for D (5 bases each). The ends were cut back, 4 bases at V and 5 bases at J, with 11 bases in the middle. Germline CDR1 SEHNR, CDR2 FQNEAQ (reference sequence). The CDR3 covers 13 residues. The CDR3 DNA is TGTGCCAGCAGCTCCCGGGGCCCCGAGACCCAGTACTTC. Its translation is CASSSRGPETQYF.

This clonotype was counted many times. The chain joins TRBV5-1 to TRBJ1-5, with D maybe TRBD1 (6 bases). The CDR3 covers 15 residues. V gave up 1 base and J gave up 2 bases, with 10 bases separating them. Per germline, CDR1 SGHRS and CDR2 YFSETQ. The CDR3 sequence: CASSLLGGRNQPQHF. Here the CDR3 DNA reads TGCGCCAGCAGCTTGCTAGGGGGGCGCAATCAGCCCCAGCATTTT.

The CDR3 region has the DNA TGCAGTGCTAGAGAGGCGTTCGACACTGAAGCTTTCTTT. Encoded protein: CSAREAFDTEAFF. The chain employs TRBV20-1 and TRBJ1-1; no reliable D call. The CDR3 has 13 residues. Trimming took off 0 bases at V and 3 bases at J, with 8 bases between the two ends. CDR1 and CDR2 (germline): DFQATT, SNEGSKA (reference sequence).

This clonotype was recorded a few times. This chain connects TRBV6-2 or TRBV6-3 to TRBJ2-1; 7 nucleotides match TRBD2. The J segment lost 10 bases and the V segment lost 4 bases, leaving 7 bases of the junction unmatched. Germline-derived CDR1 and CDR2 are MNHEY and SVGEGT. CDR3 length: 13 residues. The CDR3 protein is CASSWARREEQFF. The CDR3 DNA is TGTGCCAGCAGTTGGGCAAGGCGGGAGGAGCAGTTCTTC.

At least ten counts were recorded for this clonotype. The rearrangement links TRBV4-3 to TRBJ2-3; D possibly corresponds to TRBD2 (6 bases). The CDR3 is made up of 13 amino acids. Trimming took 4 bases from V and 6 from J, leaving 11 bases between them. The germline V gene has CDR1 LGHNA and CDR2 YSLEER. In nucleotides, the CDR3 is TGCGCCAGCAGCCGTGACGGGAGTGATACGCAGTATTTT. This gives the protein CASSRDGSDTQYF.

This clonotype was seen repeatedly, ten times or more. The chain couples TRBV6-5 to TRBJ1-1; no clear D. This CDR3 has 19 amino acids. The germline gives CDR1 MNHEY, CDR2 SVGAGI. V was shortened by 2 bases and J by 1 base, with 23 bases between the two germline ends. The CDR3 bases are TGTGCCAGCAGTTACCTAGGGAAAAGCGCGGGGAGAGGGAACACTGAAGCTTTCTTT. Translation gives CASSYLGKSAGRGNTEAFF.

This clonotype was picked up many times. CDR3 in amino acids: CASSPSRPRGNEQFF. The CDR3 DNA is TGTGCCAGCAGTCCCTCCCGACCGCGGGGCAATGAGCAGTTCTTC. The chain carries TRBV7-6 and TRBJ2-1, with a tentative D call TRBD2 (6 bases). This CDR3 has 15 amino acids. The germline V gene has CDR1 SGHVS and CDR2 FNYEAQ. V shed 6 bases and J shed 6 bases, with 18 bases lying between them.

This clonotype was observed at least ten times. The chain is built from TRBV6-1 and TRBJ1-5; D not certain. The CDR3 sequence is 13 residues long. The V and J ends lost 2 bases and 0 bases respectively, with 2 bases between them. Germline loops: CDR1 MNHNS, CDR2 SASEGT. The CDR3 loop is CASSEYSNQPQHF. In DNA form, the CDR3 reads TGTGCCAGCAGTGAATATAGCAATCAGCCCCAGCATTTT.

This clonotype was picked up many times. The V call is TRBV10-3, the J call TRBJ2-7; D is perhaps TRBD2 (6 bases). The germline CDR1 and CDR2 sequences are ENHRY and SYGVKD. V dropped 0 bases and J dropped 3 bases, with 12 bases sitting between them. The CDR3 is 15 amino acids. In DNA form, the CDR3 reads TGTGCCATCAGTGAGTCGATGGACTACGTCTACGAGCAGTACTTC. As protein: CAISESMDYVYEQYF.

This clonotype was seen repeatedly, ten times or more. The chain combines TRBV11-2 with TRBJ2-1; the D gene is possibly TRBD1 (5 bases). Germline V gene sequence: CDR1 SGHAT, CDR2 FQNNGV. The CDR3 runs 16 residues. The germline V and J ends were trimmed by 5 bases and 5 bases, with 19 bases remaining between them. In nucleotides, the CDR3 is TGTGCCAGCAGCCCGCTTAAGGGGCAGGGTAACAATGAGCAGTTCTTC. Protein product: CASSPLKGQGNNEQFF.

Ten or more counts support this clonotype. V is TRBV5-1 and J is TRBJ2-1; D is unclear. CDR1 SGHRS and CDR2 YFSETQ come from the germline V gene. CDR3 size: 15 residues. Trimming took off 0 bases at V and 0 bases at J, with 7 bases between the two ends. The CDR3 DNA is TGCGCCAGCAGCTTGGGGGCCAGCTCCTACAATGAGCAGTTCTTC. Residues: CASSLGASSYNEQFF.

This clonotype was seen a handful of times. The V call is TRBV20-1, the J call TRBJ2-1; unclear D gene. Germline CDR1 and CDR2: DFQATT and SNEGSKA (reference sequence). V lost 1 base and J lost 8, with 21 bases in between. This CDR3 spans 16 amino acids. The CDR3 DNA reads as TGCAGTGCTAGAGTTACGGCGGCCTTTCGGTTCTATGAGCAGTTCTTC. Translation: CSARVTAAFRFYEQFF.

There are many counts of this clonotype. The chain links TRBV12-3 or TRBV12-4 to TRBJ1-5, with unresolved D. This CDR3 has 17 amino acids. The ends were cut back, 5 bases at V and 3 bases at J, with 20 bases in the middle. The CDR3 reads CASSLLGPSSPNQPQHF. Here the CDR3 DNA reads TGTGCCAGCAGTCTCCTTGGGCCCTCTAGCCCCAATCAGCCCCAGCATTTT.

Ten or more counts support this clonotype. The rearrangement links TRBV9 to TRBJ2-2, with a possible D match to TRBD2 (6 bases). V lost 3 bases, J lost 0 bases, and 18 bases lay in between. This CDR3 is 18 amino acids long. Germline V CDR1 and CDR2: SGDLS, YYNGEE. The CDR3 region is CASSAGPGLPPNTGELFF. CDR3 sequence (DNA): TGTGCCAGCAGCGCGGGGCCCGGACTACCACCGAACACCGGGGAGCTGTTTTTT.

At least ten counts were recorded for this clonotype. J is TRBJ2-5 and V is TRBV7-2, with TRBD2 identical over 10 bases. The CDR3 runs to 17 residues. V was pared by 2 bases and J by 0 bases, with 6 bases of the junction left unmatched. From germline, CDR1 is SGHTA and CDR2 FQGNSA. CDR3 protein: CASSLTTSGVYQETQYF. DNA of the CDR3: TGTGCCAGCAGCTTAACCACTAGCGGGGTTTACCAAGAGACCCAGTACTTC.